The present T cell receptor (beta chain) was sequenced within a study of T cell responses to AZD1222 COVID-19 vaccine. General study results and limits: Epitopes outside B.1.351 and B.1.1.7 mutated regions reportedly drew nearly half of spike TCRs. Baseline serostatus was positive in only six AZD1222 recipients.

Of note for this clone: Its specificity is not known.

Only in-frame clones appear in the TCRdb table, and some are missing; sequencing was by immunoSEQ multiplex PCR. The data contain about 150,000 clones, about nine tenths of them singletons. Germline assignment: CDR1 SGHTS and CDR2 YDEGEE. J gave up 3 bases and V 4 bases, and 3 bases lay outside the gene matches. The CDR3 loop spans 13 amino acids. The specimen was peripheral blood, collected on day 0 of AZD1222 vaccination. The chain is built from TRBV5-8 and TRBJ1-2; 7 positions match TRBD1. This TCR derives from an adult in good health. DNA of the CDR3: TGTGCCAGCAGCCTGGGACAGTACTATGGCTACACCTTC. The encoded protein is CASSLGQYYGYTF.